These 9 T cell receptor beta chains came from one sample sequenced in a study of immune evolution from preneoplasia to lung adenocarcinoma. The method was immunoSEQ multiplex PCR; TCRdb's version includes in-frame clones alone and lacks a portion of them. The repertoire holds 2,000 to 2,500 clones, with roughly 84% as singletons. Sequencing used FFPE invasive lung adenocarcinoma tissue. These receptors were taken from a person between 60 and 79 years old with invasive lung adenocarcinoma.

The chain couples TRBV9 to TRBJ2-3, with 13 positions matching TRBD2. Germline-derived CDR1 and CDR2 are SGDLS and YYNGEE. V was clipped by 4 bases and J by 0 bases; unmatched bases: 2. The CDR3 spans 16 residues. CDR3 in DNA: TGTGCCAGCAGCAAGGGACTAGCGGGGAGCACAGATACGCAGTATTTT. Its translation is CASSKGLAGSTDTQYF.

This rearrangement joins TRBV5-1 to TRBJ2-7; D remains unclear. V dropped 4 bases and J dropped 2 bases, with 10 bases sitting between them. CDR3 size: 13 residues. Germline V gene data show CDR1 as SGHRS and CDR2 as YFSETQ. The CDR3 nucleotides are TGCGCCAGCAGCCGGTCCTGGACCTACGAGCAGTACTTC. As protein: CASSRSWTYEQYF.

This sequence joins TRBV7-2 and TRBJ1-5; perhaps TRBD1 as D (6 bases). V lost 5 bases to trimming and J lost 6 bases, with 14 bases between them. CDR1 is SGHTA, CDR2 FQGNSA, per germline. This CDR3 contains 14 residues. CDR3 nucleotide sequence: TGTGCCAGCAGCCTCGGGGGGCCGGGTCAGCCCCAGCATTTT. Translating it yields CASSLGGPGQPQHF.

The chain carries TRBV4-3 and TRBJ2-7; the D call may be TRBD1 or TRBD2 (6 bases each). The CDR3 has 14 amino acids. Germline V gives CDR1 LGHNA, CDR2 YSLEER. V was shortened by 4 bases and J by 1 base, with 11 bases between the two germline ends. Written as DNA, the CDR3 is TGCGCCAGCAGCCCCGAGGGGGGATCCTACGAGCAGTACTTC. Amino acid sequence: CASSPEGGSYEQYF.

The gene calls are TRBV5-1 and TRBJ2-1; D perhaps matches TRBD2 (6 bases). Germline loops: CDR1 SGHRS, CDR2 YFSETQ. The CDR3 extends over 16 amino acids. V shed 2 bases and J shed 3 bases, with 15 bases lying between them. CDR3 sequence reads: CASSLLSGEGYNEQFF. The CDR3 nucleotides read TGCGCCAGCAGCTTACTATCGGGAGAGGGCTACAATGAGCAGTTCTTC.

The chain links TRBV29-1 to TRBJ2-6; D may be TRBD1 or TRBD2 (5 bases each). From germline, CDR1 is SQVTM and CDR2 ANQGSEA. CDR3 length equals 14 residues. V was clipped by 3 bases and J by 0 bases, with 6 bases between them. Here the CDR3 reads CSVDGTSGANVLTF. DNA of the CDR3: TGCAGCGTTGACGGGACCTCTGGGGCCAACGTCCTGACTTTC.

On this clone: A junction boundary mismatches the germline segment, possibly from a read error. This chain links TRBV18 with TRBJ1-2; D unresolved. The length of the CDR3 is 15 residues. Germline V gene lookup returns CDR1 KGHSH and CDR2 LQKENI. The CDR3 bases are TGTGCCAACTCACTAGGTCCACAGATGTACTATGGCTACACCTTC. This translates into CANSLGPQMYYGYTF.

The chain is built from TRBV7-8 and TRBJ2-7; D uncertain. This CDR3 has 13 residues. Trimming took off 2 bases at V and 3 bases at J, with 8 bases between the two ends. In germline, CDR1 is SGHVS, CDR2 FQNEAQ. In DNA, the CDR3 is TGTGCCAGCAGCTTACGACTGAACTACGAGCAGTACTTC. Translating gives CASSLRLNYEQYF. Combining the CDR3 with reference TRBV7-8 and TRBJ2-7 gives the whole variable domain GAGVSQSPRYKVAKRGQDVALRCDPISGHVSLFWYQQALGQGPEFLTYFQNEAQLDKSGLPSDRFFAERPEGSVSTLKIQRTQQEDSAVYLCASSLRLNYEQYFGPGTRLTVT.

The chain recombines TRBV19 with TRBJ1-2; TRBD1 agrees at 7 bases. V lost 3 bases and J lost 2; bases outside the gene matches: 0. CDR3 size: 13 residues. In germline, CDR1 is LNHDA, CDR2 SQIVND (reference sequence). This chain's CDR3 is CASSMDRNYGYTF. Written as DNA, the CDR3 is TGTGCCAGTAGTATGGACAGGAACTATGGCTACACCTTC.